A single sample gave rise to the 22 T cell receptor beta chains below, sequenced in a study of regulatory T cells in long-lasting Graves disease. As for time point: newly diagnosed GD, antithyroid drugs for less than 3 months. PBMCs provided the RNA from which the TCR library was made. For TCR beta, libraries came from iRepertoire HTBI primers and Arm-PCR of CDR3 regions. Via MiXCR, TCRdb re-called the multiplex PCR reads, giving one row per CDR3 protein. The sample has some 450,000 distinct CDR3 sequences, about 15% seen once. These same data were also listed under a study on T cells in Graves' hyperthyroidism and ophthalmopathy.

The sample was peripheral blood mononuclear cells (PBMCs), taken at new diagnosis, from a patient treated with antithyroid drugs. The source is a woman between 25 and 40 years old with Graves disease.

CDR3 residues: CASSSGTVGEKLFF. The CDR3 DNA follows: TGTGCCAGCAGCTCCGGGACAGTTGGTGAAAAACTGTTTTTT. V usage is TRBV7-2 and J usage is TRBJ1-4; 7 bases fit TRBD1. Unmatched junction bases numbered 6, after V lost 4 bases and J lost 7 bases. The germline CDR1 and CDR2 sequences are SGHTA and FQGNSA. This CDR3 has 14 residues.

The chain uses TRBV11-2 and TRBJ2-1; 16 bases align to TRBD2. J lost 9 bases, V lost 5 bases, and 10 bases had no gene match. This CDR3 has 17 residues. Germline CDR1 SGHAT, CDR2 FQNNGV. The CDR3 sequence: CASSIRRGTSGRGEQFF. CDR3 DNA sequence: TGTGCCAGCAGCATACGCCGGGGGACTAGCGGGAGGGGTGAGCAGTTCTTC.

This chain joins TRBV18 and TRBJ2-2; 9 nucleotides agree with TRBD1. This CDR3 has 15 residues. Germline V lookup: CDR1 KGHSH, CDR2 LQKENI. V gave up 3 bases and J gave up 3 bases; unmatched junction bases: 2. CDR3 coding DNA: TGTGCCAGCTCACCGGGACAGGGCTACACCGGGGAGCTGTTTTTT. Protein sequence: CASSPGQGYTGELFF.

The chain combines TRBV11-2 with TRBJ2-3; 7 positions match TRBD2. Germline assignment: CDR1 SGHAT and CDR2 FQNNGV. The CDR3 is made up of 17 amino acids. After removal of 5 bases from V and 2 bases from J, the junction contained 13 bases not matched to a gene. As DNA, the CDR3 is TGTGCCAGCAGCGGGACGATGAGGGGAGGGTACACAGATACGCAGTATTTT. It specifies CASSGTMRGGYTDTQYF. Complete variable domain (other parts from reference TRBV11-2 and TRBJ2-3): EAGVAQSPRYKIIEKRQSVAFWCNPISGHATLYWYQQILGQGPKLLIQFQNNGVVDDSQLPKDRFSAERLKGVDSTLKIQPAKLEDSAVYLCASSGTMRGGYTDTQYFGPGTRLTVL.

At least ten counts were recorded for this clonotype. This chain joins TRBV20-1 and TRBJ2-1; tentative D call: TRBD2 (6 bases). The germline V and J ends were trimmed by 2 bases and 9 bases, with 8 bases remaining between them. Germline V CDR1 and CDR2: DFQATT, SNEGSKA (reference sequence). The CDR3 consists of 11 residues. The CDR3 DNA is TGCAGTGCTAGACTGGAGGGTGAGCAGTTCTTC. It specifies CSARLEGEQFF.

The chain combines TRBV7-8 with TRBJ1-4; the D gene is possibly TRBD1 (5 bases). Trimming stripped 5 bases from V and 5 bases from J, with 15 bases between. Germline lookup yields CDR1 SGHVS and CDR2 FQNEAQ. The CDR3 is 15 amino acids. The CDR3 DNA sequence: TGTGCCAGCAGCAAGACCGGGACGCGGAATGAAAAACTGTTTTTT. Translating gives CASSKTGTRNEKLFF.

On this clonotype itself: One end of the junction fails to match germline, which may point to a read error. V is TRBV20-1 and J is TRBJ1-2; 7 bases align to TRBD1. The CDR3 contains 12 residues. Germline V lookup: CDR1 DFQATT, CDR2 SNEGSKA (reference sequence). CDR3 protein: CSATGGKYGFTF. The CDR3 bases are TGCAGTGCTACAGGGGGAAAGTATGGCTTCACCTTC.

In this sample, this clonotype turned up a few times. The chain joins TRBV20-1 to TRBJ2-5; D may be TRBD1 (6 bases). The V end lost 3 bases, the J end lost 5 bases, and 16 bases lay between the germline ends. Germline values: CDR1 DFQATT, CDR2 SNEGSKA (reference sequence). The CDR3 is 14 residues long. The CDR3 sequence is CSARRDPGEETQYF. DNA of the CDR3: TGCAGTGCTAGGAGGGACCCAGGGGAGGAGACCCAGTACTTC.

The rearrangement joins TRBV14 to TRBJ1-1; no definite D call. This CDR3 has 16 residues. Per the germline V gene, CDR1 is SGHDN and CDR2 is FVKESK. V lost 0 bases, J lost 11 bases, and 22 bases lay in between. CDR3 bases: TGTGCCAGCAGCCAAGATCCCTCCTCTCAACGGGAAGGCGCTTTCTTT. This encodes CASSQDPSSQREGAFF.

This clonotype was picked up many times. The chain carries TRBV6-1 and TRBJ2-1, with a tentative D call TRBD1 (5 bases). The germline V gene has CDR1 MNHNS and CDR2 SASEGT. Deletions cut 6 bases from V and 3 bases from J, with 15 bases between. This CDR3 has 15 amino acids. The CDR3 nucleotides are TGTGCCAGCAGAGGAGAGCCGCAGGGCTACAATGAGCAGTTCTTC. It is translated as CASRGEPQGYNEQFF.

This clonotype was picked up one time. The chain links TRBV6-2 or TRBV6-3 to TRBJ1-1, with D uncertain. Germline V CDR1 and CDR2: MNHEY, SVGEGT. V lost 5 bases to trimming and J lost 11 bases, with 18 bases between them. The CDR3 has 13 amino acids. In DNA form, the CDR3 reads TGTGCCAGCAGTCAGGATCCCTCCGAACTCGCTTTCTTT. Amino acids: CASSQDPSELAFF.

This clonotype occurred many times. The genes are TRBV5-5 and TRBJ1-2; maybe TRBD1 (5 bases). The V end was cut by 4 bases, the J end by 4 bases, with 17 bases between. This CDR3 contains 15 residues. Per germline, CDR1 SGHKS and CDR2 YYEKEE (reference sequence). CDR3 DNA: TGTGCCAGCAGCACCCAGACAGTGCCCATCTATGGCTACACCTTC. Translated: CASSTQTVPIYGYTF.

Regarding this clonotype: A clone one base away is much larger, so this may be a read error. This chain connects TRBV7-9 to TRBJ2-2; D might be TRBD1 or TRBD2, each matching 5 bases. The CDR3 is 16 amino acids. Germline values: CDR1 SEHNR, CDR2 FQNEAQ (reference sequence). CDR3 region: CASSREGNLYTGERFF. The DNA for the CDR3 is TGTGCCAGCAGCCGAGAGGGGAATTTGTACACCGGGGAGCGGTTTTTT.

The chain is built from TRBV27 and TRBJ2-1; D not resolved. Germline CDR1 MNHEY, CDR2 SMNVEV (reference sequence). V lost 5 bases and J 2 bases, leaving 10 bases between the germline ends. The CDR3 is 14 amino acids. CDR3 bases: TGTGCCAGCAGTCCGCAGGAGCCCTACAATGAGCAGTTCTTC. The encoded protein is CASSPQEPYNEQFF.

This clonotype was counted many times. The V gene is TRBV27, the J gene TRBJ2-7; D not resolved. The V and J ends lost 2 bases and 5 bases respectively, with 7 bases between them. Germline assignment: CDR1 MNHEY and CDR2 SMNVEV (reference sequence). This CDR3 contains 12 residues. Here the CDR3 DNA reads TGTGCCAGCAGTTTAAGCCCCAACGAGCAGTACTTC. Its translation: CASSLSPNEQYF.

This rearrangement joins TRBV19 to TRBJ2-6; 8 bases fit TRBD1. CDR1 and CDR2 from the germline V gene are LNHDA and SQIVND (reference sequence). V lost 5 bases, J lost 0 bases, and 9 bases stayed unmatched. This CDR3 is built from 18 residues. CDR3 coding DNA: TGTGCCAGTAGTCGGCGGACAGGGTTGAGCTCTGGGGCCAACGTCCTGACTTTC. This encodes CASSRRTGLSSGANVLTF.

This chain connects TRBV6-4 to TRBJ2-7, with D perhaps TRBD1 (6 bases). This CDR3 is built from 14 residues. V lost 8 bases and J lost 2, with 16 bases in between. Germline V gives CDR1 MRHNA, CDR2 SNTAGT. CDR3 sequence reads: CASGPGDITYEQYF. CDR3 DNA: TGTGCCAGCGGCCCAGGGGACATAACCTACGAGCAGTACTTC.

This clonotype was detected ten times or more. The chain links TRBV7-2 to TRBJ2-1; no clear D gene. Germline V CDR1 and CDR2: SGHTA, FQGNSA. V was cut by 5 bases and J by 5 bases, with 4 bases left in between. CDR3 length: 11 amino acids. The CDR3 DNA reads TGTGCCAGCAGCGACAACAATGAGCAGTTCTTC. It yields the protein CASSDNNEQFF.

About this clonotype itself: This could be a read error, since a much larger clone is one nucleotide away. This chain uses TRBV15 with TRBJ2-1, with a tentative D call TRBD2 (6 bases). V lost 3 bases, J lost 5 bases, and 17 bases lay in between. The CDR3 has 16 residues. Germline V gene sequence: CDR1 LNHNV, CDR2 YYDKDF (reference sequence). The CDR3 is CATSRKGGEANNEQFF. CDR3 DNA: TGTGCCACCAGCAGGAAGGGCGGGGAAGCCAACAATGAGCAGTTCTTC.

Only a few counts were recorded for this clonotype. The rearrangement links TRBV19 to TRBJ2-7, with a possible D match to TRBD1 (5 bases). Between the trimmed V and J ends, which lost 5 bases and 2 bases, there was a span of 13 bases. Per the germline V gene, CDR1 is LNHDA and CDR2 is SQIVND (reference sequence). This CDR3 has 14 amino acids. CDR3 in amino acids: CASSFRDSTYEQYF. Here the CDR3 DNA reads TGTGCCAGTAGTTTCAGGGATTCCACCTACGAGCAGTACTTC.

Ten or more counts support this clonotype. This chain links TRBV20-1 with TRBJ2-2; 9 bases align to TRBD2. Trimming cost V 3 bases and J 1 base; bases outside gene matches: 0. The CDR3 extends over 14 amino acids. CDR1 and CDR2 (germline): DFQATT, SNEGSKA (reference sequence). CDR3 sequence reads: CSARTSGNTGELFF. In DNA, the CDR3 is TGCAGTGCTAGGACTAGCGGGAACACCGGGGAGCTGTTTTTT.

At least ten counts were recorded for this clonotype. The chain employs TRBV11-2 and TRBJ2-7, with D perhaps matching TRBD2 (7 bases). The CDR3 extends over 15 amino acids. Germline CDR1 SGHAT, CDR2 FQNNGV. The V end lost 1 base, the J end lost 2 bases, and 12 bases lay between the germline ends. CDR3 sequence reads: CASSLVGGDTYEQYF. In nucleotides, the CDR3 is TGTGCCAGCAGCTTAGTGGGGGGGGACACCTACGAGCAGTACTTC.